Shown below are 3 T cell receptor beta chains from a single sample sequenced in a study of blood T cell repertoires in COVID-19. Only in-frame clones appear in the TCRdb table, and some are missing; sequencing was by immunoSEQ multiplex PCR. Of more than 250,000 clones listed, around 83% are singletons. Material: PBMCs or T cells enriched from blood (not recorded which). The receptors come from a middle-aged man who had been exposed to COVID-19.

The gene calls are TRBV23-1 and TRBJ1-3; 9 nucleotides align to TRBD1. TRBV23-1 is placed among ORFs of uncertain function. Germline trimming cut 4 bases from V and 9 bases from J; bases unmatched to any gene: 10. This CDR3 has 15 amino acids. CDR3 loop: CASSPKPETGGTIYF. Here the CDR3 DNA reads TGCGCCAGCAGTCCCAAACCGGAGACAGGGGGCACCATATATTTT.

The V gene is TRBV19, the J gene TRBJ2-2; D remains unclear. The CDR3 spans 12 residues. Trimming shortened V by 3 bases and J by 9 bases, and 8 bases separated the two germline ends. Germline CDR1 and CDR2: LNHDA and SQIVND (reference sequence). CDR3 in amino acids: CASSMGNRELFF. CDR3 nucleotides: TGTGCCAGTAGTATGGGCAACCGGGAGCTGTTTTTT.

The genes are TRBV4-1 and TRBJ2-5; D is possibly TRBD1 (6 bases). The germline V gene encodes CDR1 MGHRA and CDR2 YSYEKL. V was clipped by 0 bases and J by 3 bases, with 14 bases between them. This CDR3 region has 16 residues. CDR3 sequence reads: CASSQDLPRGKETQYF. The CDR3 coding sequence is TGCGCCAGCAGCCAAGATCTCCCCAGGGGAAAAGAGACCCAGTACTTC.